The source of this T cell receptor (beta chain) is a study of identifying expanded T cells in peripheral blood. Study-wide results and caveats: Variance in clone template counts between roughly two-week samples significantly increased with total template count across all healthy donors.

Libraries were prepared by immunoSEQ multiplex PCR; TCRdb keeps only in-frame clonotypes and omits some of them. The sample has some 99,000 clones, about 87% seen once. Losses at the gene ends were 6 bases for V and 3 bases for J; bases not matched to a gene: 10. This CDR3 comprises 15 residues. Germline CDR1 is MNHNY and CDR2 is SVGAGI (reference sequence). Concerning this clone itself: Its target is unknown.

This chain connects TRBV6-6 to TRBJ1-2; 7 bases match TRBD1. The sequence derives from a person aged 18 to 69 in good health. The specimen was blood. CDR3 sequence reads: CASSPDLRGDYGYTF. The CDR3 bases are TGTGCCAGCAGCCCCGACCTCAGGGGGGACTATGGCTACACCTTC.